This TCR beta chain was documented in a study of blood T cell repertoires in COVID-19. Turning to the study itself: Donors in the United States, Italy and Spain gave samples during acute or convalescent COVID-19.

In the original analysis: Quantification of nucleated cells was approximated via reference gene primer amplification. Generated by immunoSEQ multiplex PCR, the TCRdb table keeps only in-frame clones and is missing some. That table is the source of V, J and clone size, and D and trimming were worked out from the DNA. The sample has about 190,000 clones, roughly 84% seen once; the top ten hold around 5.9%. The CDR3 sequence is 15 residues long. V shed 5 bases, J shed 0 bases, and the junction held 7 bases outside the gene matches. Germline loops: CDR1 SGHRS, CDR2 YFSETQ. The TCR was taken from a woman aged 40-49 years who had recovered from COVID-19. The chain couples TRBV5-1 to TRBJ2-7, with 8 nucleotides matching TRBD1. What was sequenced was peripheral blood. DNA of the CDR3: TGCGCCAGCAGACGGAACAGGGGGAACTCCTACGAGCAGTACTTC. Encoded protein: CASRRNRGNSYEQYF.